This note documents a single TCR beta chain sequence. Generated by immunoSEQ multiplex PCR, the TCRdb table keeps only in-frame clones and is missing some. The table includes about 2.2 million clones, just over 90% detected once. This CDR3 has 16 amino acids. Germline V CDR1 and CDR2: SGHVS, FNYEAQ. The V and J ends lost 3 bases and 0 bases respectively, with 13 bases between them. Naive CD8 isolation took CD45RO-negative cells positively selected for CCR7 and excluded terminally differentiated effector memory CD45RA+ cells. The data belong to a study of shared clonotypes between healthy human individuals.

The receptor was derived from a man aged 18 to 29 in good health. Some clones in this sample may be carry-over from other donors' samples. The sample comprised naive CD8+ T cells from PBMCs. V gene TRBV7-6 combines with J gene TRBJ2-3; D not resolved. The CDR3 DNA sequence: TGTGCCAGCAGCTTCTTGAACGCAGTTAGCACAGATACGCAGTATTTT. Its translation: CASSFLNAVSTDTQYF.